This T cell receptor beta chain stems from a study of regulatory T cells in long-lasting Graves disease. Germline V gene data show CDR1 as MNHNS and CDR2 as SASEGT. The CDR3 has 14 amino acids. V was trimmed by 8 bases and J by 5 bases, leaving 18 bases between them. Arm-PCR of CDR3 regions with iRepertoire HTBI primers generated TCR beta libraries. TCRdb reprocessed the multiplex PCR reads with MiXCR, giving one entry per CDR3 protein. The repertoire holds roughly 500,000 distinct CDR3 sequences, with roughly 13% as singletons. Stated time point: newly diagnosed GD, antithyroid drugs for less than 3 months. Scientists built the TCR library using RNA that was extracted from PBMCs. The sample holds many counts of this clonotype. Another study also made use of these data, one on T cells in Graves' hyperthyroidism and ophthalmopathy.

The receptor was derived from a man younger than 45 with Graves disease. This specimen consisted of peripheral blood mononuclear cells (PBMCs), obtained at new diagnosis, from a patient treated with antithyroid drugs. The J gene is TRBJ2-5, the V gene TRBV6-1, with TRBD1 as a possible D gene (5 bases). The CDR3 DNA sequence: TGTGCCAGCGGGCGGCAGGGATTGAAGGAGACCCAGTACTTC. Protein: CASGRQGLKETQYF.